In its sample, the clone carrying this T cell receptor beta chain was seen a few times. Its specificity is unknown. In the PCR, 60 Vbeta and 13 Jbeta primers were used. Using immunoSEQ multiplex PCR, the repertoire was profiled, and TCRdb retains in-frame clones only, with some absent. Of 160,000 or so clones listed, roughly three quarters are singletons. Germline-derived CDR1 and CDR2 are WSHSY and SAAADI. There are 18 residues in the CDR3. Trimming pared 0 bases from V and 5 bases from J, leaving 19 bases between. The sample comes from a study of cytomegalovirus exposure and HLA in healthy donors. General observations from the study: Reportedly, diagnosis of cytomegalovirus status by the classifier showed high specificity and sensitivity.

The chain recombines TRBV10-2 with TRBJ2-2, with D maybe TRBD1 (6 bases). Sequencing was performed on PBMCs. The TCR originated in a man between 18 and 35 years old in good health and CMV-seropositive. The CDR3 DNA reads TGCGCCAGCAGTGAGTCTACCCTCTCGGGACAAAAAACCGGGGAGCTGTTTTTT. Its translation: CASSESTLSGQKTGELFF.